Below are 13 T cell receptor beta chains sequenced from a single sample in a study of T cell changes during pregnancy in multiple sclerosis. Measured with immunoSEQ multiplex PCR; TCRdb has only the in-frame clones, and not every one. The data contain 50,000 or so clones, about nine tenths of them singletons. Material: CD4+ T cells from peripheral blood mononuclear cells, obtained after pregnancy. The receptor set was obtained from a female donor with multiple sclerosis, enrolled in a pregnancy study.

This clone has just one count. CDR3 residues: CASSFAWETQYF. Written as DNA, the CDR3 is TGTGCCAGCAGCTTTGCGTGGGAGACCCAGTACTTC. V gene TRBV11-3 combines with J gene TRBJ2-5, with no clear D. The length of the CDR3 is 12 residues. V was shortened by 3 bases and J by 5 bases, with 7 bases between the two germline ends. Per the germline V gene, CDR1 is SGHNT and CDR2 is YENEEA.

The chain recombines TRBV2 with TRBJ1-1, with TRBD1 matching over 12 bases. Germline CDR1 SNHLY, CDR2 FYNNEI. Trimming cost V 6 bases and J 6 bases; bases outside gene matches: 5. CDR3 length equals 14 residues. DNA of the CDR3: TGTGCCAGCAGGGGACAGGGGGCATTCTCTGAAGCTTTCTTT. Its protein is CASRGQGAFSEAFF.

This chain joins TRBV4-1 and TRBJ1-3; D not certain. Trimming took off 1 base at V and 0 bases at J, with 16 bases between the two ends. CDR3 length equals 18 residues. Per the germline V gene, CDR1 is MGHRA and CDR2 is YSYEKL. CDR3 residues: CASSQGSAFGNSGNTIYF. The CDR3 DNA reads as TGCGCCAGCAGCCAAGGTAGCGCCTTTGGGAACTCTGGAAACACCATATATTTT.

This clone was counted a single time. CDR3 region: CASSYNLAGAYNEQFF. The CDR3 DNA reads TGTGCCAGCAGTTATAACCTAGCGGGAGCCTACAATGAGCAGTTCTTC. The rearrangement joins TRBV6-5 to TRBJ2-1, with TRBD2 identical over 10 bases. V lost 3 bases to trimming and J lost 2 bases; unmatched junction nucleotides: 4. Germline assignment: CDR1 MNHEY and CDR2 SVGAGI. The CDR3 contains 16 residues.

The chain combines TRBV7-2 with TRBJ1-1; TRBD1 aligns across 8 bases. The CDR3 covers 14 residues. The V gene end was trimmed by 2 bases and the J gene end by 2 bases; junction bases not matched to a gene: 1. The germline gives CDR1 SGHTA, CDR2 FQGNSA. The CDR3 nucleotides read TGTGCCAGCAGCTTAACAGGGGGAAACACTGAAGCTTTCTTT. Translating it yields CASSLTGGNTEAFF.

CDR3: CASKRQGLVNTEAFF. CDR3 coding DNA: TGTGCCAGCAAGAGACAGGGGCTGGTTAACACTGAAGCTTTCTTT. This chain links TRBV2 with TRBJ1-1, with 8 bases lining up with TRBD1. The ends lost 7 bases at V and 2 bases at J; junction bases unmatched: 9. This CDR3 has 15 amino acids. From germline, CDR1 is SNHLY and CDR2 FYNNEI.

The genes are TRBV6-1 and TRBJ2-7; D is perhaps TRBD1 (6 bases). V gave up 6 bases and J gave up 0 bases, with 12 bases separating them. Germline V gene lookup returns CDR1 MNHNS and CDR2 SASEGT. The CDR3 contains 14 residues. The CDR3 nucleotides read TGTGCCAGCAGACAGGGTATAGGCTCCTACGAGCAGTACTTC. It specifies CASRQGIGSYEQYF.

J is TRBJ1-3 and V is TRBV4-1; 7 bases are a match to TRBD1. CDR1 MGHRA and CDR2 YSYEKL come from the germline V gene. V was clipped by 5 bases and J by 2 bases; unmatched bases: 9. The CDR3 runs 16 residues. Written as DNA, the CDR3 is TGCGCCAGCAGCATAGAAGACGGGACAGCTGGAAACACCATATATTTT. This codes for CASSIEDGTAGNTIYF.

This clone was picked up one time. The chain is built from TRBV4-3 and TRBJ1-3; D is unresolved. V was pared by 0 bases and J by 2 bases, with 8 bases between. CDR1 LGHNA and CDR2 YSLEER come from the germline V gene. This CDR3 region has 15 residues. Written as DNA, the CDR3 is TGCGCCAGCAGCCAAGAGGGGAGGCCTGGAAACACCATATATTTT. It encodes CASSQEGRPGNTIYF.

V usage is TRBV30 and J usage is TRBJ1-5; 7 positions match TRBD1. This CDR3 has 14 amino acids. Trimming took 4 bases from V and 5 from J; bases not matched to a gene: 8. Per germline, CDR1 GTSNPN and CDR2 SVGIG (reference sequence). The CDR3, as DNA: TGTGCCTGGAATAACAGGGGTAAGGATCAGCCCCAGCATTTT. This gives the protein CAWNNRGKDQPQHF.

The chain links TRBV14 to TRBJ2-5; TRBD2 matches at 12 bases. This CDR3 is built from 22 residues. V lost 0 bases, J lost 0 bases, and 17 bases stayed unmatched. CDR1 is SGHDN and CDR2 is FVKESK in the germline V gene. The CDR3 protein is CASSQDHGRLAGGIMYQETQYF. CDR3 DNA: TGTGCCAGCAGCCAAGATCACGGCCGCCTAGCGGGAGGGATAATGTACCAAGAGACCCAGTACTTC.

In its sample, this clone was seen once. The V gene is TRBV7-6, the J gene TRBJ1-5; maybe TRBD1 (5 bases). V shed 1 base and J shed 5 bases, with 6 bases lying between them. The CDR3 has 13 residues. Germline V gene lookup returns CDR1 SGHVS and CDR2 FNYEAQ. The CDR3 coding sequence is TGTGCCAGCAGCTTAGGGGGGGATCAGCCCCAGCATTTT. Residues: CASSLGGDQPQHF.

This clone was picked up one time. The V gene is TRBV11-3, the J gene TRBJ1-2, with D perhaps TRBD1 (5 bases). V was clipped by 5 bases and J by 2 bases, with 12 bases between them. This CDR3 comprises 14 residues. Germline V lookup: CDR1 SGHNT, CDR2 YENEEA. The CDR3 DNA reads as TGTGCCAGCAGCCCCAAGGGGCTGAACTATGGCTACACCTTC. Translating it yields CASSPKGLNYGYTF.